This TCR beta chain was observed in a study of brain T cells in children with intractable seizures. CDR3 length: 17 residues. V shed 6 bases, J shed 0 bases, and the junction held 9 bases outside the gene matches. Germline CDR1 is SGHRS and CDR2 is YFSETQ. Broader study findings: Viral specificity was inferred only from CDR3 similarity; HCMV serostatus was unknown. Clones missing pre-surgery may reflect undersampling of that blood sample.

Sequencing was limited to surgery cases with top T cell transcript signatures in brain tissue. Before surgery, patients took at least one anti-epileptic drug. With regard to this clone: Its antigen is not known.

The assay was immunoSEQ multiplex PCR, and TCRdb's table has in-frame clones only and misses some. Counted here are 55,000 to 80,000 clones, 95% to 97% occurring once; the ten biggest clones make up 0.3% to 0.4%. This chain connects TRBV5-1 to TRBJ2-6; TRBD1 aligns across 7 bases. The TCR comes from a boy younger than two with focal cortical dysplasia and intractable seizures. The sequenced sample was peripheral blood, obtained at surgery. The CDR3 nucleotides are TGCGCCAGCACCCCGAGGACAGGCGCCTCTGGGGCCAACGTCCTGACTTTC. Protein: CASTPRTGASGANVLTF. The full variable domain, with the rest looked up from reference TRBV5-1 and TRBJ2-6, is KAGVTQTPRYLIKTRGQQVTLSCSPISGHRSVSWYQQTPGQGLQFLFEYFSETQRNKGNFPGRFSGRQFSNSRSEMNVSTLELGDSALYLCASTPRTGASGANVLTFGAGSRLTVL.